This T cell receptor beta chain was sequenced for a study of technical replicates of blood from a handful of donors. V was clipped by 5 bases and J by 4 bases, with 15 bases between them. Germline V gives CDR1 SEHNR, CDR2 FQNEAQ (reference sequence). The CDR3 loop spans 15 amino acids. Generated by immunoSEQ multiplex PCR, the TCRdb table keeps only in-frame clones and is missing some. Here the sample spans nearly 70,000 clones, around 91% being singletons. This clonotype originated in a human donor in good health. The V and J genes are TRBV7-9 and TRBJ2-1; D may be TRBD2 (5 bases). The specimen sequenced was T cells isolated from PBMCs. This chain's CDR3 is CASSPASRGYNEQFF. CDR3 nucleotides: TGTGCCAGCAGCCCGGCGAGCCGGGGTTACAATGAGCAGTTCTTC.